Shown below are 15 T cell receptor beta chains from a single sample sequenced in a study of response to subunit inactivated influenza vaccine. TCRdb ran MiXCR on the RT-PCR reads and lists one entry per CDR3 protein. The repertoire holds about 650,000 distinct CDR3 sequences, with about a sixth as singletons. Sequencing was performed on PBMCs from blood, taken roughly 12 days after vaccination. The receptors stem from a man in his forties or fifties who received an inactivated influenza vaccine.

The chain joins TRBV4-3 to TRBJ2-7, with 13 positions matching TRBD2. V was clipped by 4 bases and J by 7 bases; unmatched bases: 7. The CDR3 sequence is 15 residues long. Germline V lookup: CDR1 LGHNA, CDR2 YSLEER. The CDR3 protein is CASSLTGTSGTEQYF. CDR3 bases: TGCGCCAGCAGCCTTACCGGGACTAGCGGGACTGAGCAGTACTTC.

The chain couples TRBV4-2 to TRBJ2-2; D remains ambiguous. Deletions cut 4 bases from V and 1 base from J, with 13 bases between. The CDR3 has 16 amino acids. Per germline, CDR1 LGHNA and CDR2 YNFKEQ. For the CDR3, the DNA is TGTGCCAGCAGCCCCCGCCCCGGGTTGAACACCGGGGAGCTGTTTTTT. This encodes CASSPRPGLNTGELFF.

This clonotype was found once. V gene TRBV20-1 combines with J gene TRBJ2-1, with no clear D. This CDR3 has 14 amino acids. Trimming removed 5 bases from V and 0 bases from J, with 11 bases in between. Germline values: CDR1 DFQATT, CDR2 SNEGSKA (reference sequence). The CDR3 here is CSAPPHLSYNEQFF. In nucleotides, the CDR3 is TGCAGTGCTCCCCCCCATCTCTCCTACAATGAGCAGTTCTTC.

This clonotype was picked up a small number of times. This rearrangement joins TRBV28 to TRBJ2-4; 9 bases match TRBD1. CDR3 size: 15 residues. V gave up 7 bases and J gave up 6 bases; unmatched junction bases: 10. Germline-derived CDR1 and CDR2 are MDHEN and SYDVKM. The CDR3 DNA reads TGTGCCAGCAAATCCGGGACAGGGCCGGCAAACATTCAGTACTTC. It yields the protein CASKSGTGPANIQYF. The full variable domain, in which reference TRBV28 and TRBJ2-4 provide the parts outside the CDR3, is DVKVTQSSRYLVKRTGEKVFLECVQDMDHENMFWYRQDPGLGLRLIYFSYDVKMKEKGDIPEGYSVSREKKERFSLILESASTNQTSMYLCASKSGTGPANIQYFGAGTRLSVL.

This clonotype appeared a few times. The chain has TRBV20-1 and TRBJ2-7; tentative D call: TRBD1 (5 bases). Trimming cost V 3 bases and J 2 bases, with 11 bases left between them. The CDR3 consists of 13 residues. Germline assignment: CDR1 DFQATT and CDR2 SNEGSKA (reference sequence). The CDR3: CSASLGQPYEQYF. The CDR3 nucleotides read TGCAGTGCTAGTTTGGGGCAACCCTACGAGCAGTACTTC.

This chain links TRBV7-2 with TRBJ2-7; D is perhaps TRBD1 (5 bases). The CDR3 length is 14 residues. V shed 7 bases and J shed 0 bases, with 13 bases lying between them. The germline CDR1 and CDR2 sequences are SGHTA and FQGNSA. Here the CDR3 reads CASNQDRSSYEQYF. The CDR3 DNA sequence: TGTGCCAGCAACCAAGACAGAAGCTCCTACGAGCAGTACTTC.

In its sample, this clonotype was seen many times. In DNA, the CDR3 is TGTGCCAGCAGCTTAAACTACAATGAGCAGTTCTTC. It yields the protein CASSLNYNEQFF. V and J are TRBV12-3 or TRBV12-4 and TRBJ2-1; D not resolved. This CDR3 is built from 12 residues. Trimming removed 6 bases from V and 3 bases from J, with 6 bases in between.

This chain links TRBV12-3 or TRBV12-4 with TRBJ1-5, with a weak D call TRBD1 (6 bases). V gave up 6 bases and J gave up 0 bases, with 12 bases separating them. This CDR3 contains 15 residues. DNA for the CDR3: TGTGCCAGCAGCTCCACAGGGATTAGCAATCAGCCCCAGCATTTT. Protein sequence: CASSSTGISNQPQHF.

The chain recombines TRBV20-1 with TRBJ2-7, with 8 bases identical to TRBD2. This CDR3 has 18 amino acids. After removal of 3 bases from V and 1 base from J, the junction contained 17 bases not matched to a gene. Germline V gene lookup returns CDR1 DFQATT and CDR2 SNEGSKA (reference sequence). CDR3: CSASHPPGGGGLSYEQYF. The CDR3 DNA reads as TGCAGTGCTAGCCACCCGCCGGGGGGCGGGGGGTTATCCTACGAGCAGTACTTC.

The chain links TRBV5-1 to TRBJ1-5; 8 nucleotides agree with TRBD1. In germline, CDR1 is SGHRS, CDR2 YFSETQ. The CDR3 has 14 residues. After removal of 3 bases from V and 4 bases from J, the junction contained 3 bases not matched to a gene. The CDR3 protein is CASSSGTGNQPQHF. In nucleotides, the CDR3 is TGCGCCAGCAGCTCCGGGACAGGAAATCAGCCCCAGCATTTT. Supplemented by reference TRBV5-1 and TRBJ1-5, the full variable domain reads KAGVTQTPRYLIKTRGQQVTLSCSPISGHRSVSWYQQTPGQGLQFLFEYFSETQRNKGNFPGRFSGRQFSNSRSEMNVSTLELGDSALYLCASSSGTGNQPQHFGDGTRLSIL.

This clonotype was found a few times. V is TRBV12-3 or TRBV12-4 and J is TRBJ2-3; D gene ambiguous. V lost 1 base, J lost 6 bases, and 11 bases lay in between. The CDR3 totals 14 residues. The DNA of the CDR3 is TGTGCCAGCAGTTTAGGGCGGCGCGCGGATACGCAGTATTTT. Translated, it gives CASSLGRRADTQYF.

This clonotype came up a few times. This rearrangement joins TRBV20-1 to TRBJ1-1; D is unclear. Germline CDR1 is DFQATT and CDR2 is SNEGSKA (reference sequence). V was cut by 3 bases and J by 4 bases, with 9 bases left in between. There are 12 residues in the CDR3. CDR3 in DNA: TGCAGTGCTAGTCAAGGAAGCACTGAAGCTTTCTTT. It specifies CSASQGSTEAFF.

In this sample, this clonotype turned up a few times. The V and J genes are TRBV6-2 or TRBV6-3 and TRBJ1-1; perhaps TRBD1 as D (5 bases). V shed 7 bases and J shed 5 bases, with 14 bases lying between them. There are 13 residues in the CDR3. Germline CDR1 reads MNHEY; CDR2 reads SVGEGT. The CDR3 sequence: CASTKSRGTEAFF. CDR3 coding DNA: TGTGCCAGCACCAAGAGTAGGGGAACTGAAGCTTTCTTT.

This clonotype was counted only a few times. This chain links TRBV5-1 with TRBJ2-5, with 7 positions matching TRBD1. This CDR3 comprises 17 residues. V trimming: 0 bases; J trimming: 2 bases; junction bases outside the gene matches: 10. CDR1 and CDR2 from the germline V gene are SGHRS and YFSETQ. DNA of the CDR3: TGCGCCAGCAGCTTGGGTGCGGGCAGGGGGACGCAAGAGACCCAGTACTTC. It yields the protein CASSLGAGRGTQETQYF.

This clonotype was seen just once. A far larger clone is just one base off, so this is likely a read error. The chain carries TRBV14 and TRBJ1-1; D not resolved. V was shortened by 4 bases and J by 0 bases, with 6 bases between the two germline ends. CDR3 length: 13 amino acids. Looked up from germline, CDR1 is SGHDN and CDR2 is FVKESK. CDR3: CASSRIVNTEAFF. The CDR3 DNA follows: TGTGCCAGCAGCCGGATAGTGAACACTGAAGCTTTCTTT.